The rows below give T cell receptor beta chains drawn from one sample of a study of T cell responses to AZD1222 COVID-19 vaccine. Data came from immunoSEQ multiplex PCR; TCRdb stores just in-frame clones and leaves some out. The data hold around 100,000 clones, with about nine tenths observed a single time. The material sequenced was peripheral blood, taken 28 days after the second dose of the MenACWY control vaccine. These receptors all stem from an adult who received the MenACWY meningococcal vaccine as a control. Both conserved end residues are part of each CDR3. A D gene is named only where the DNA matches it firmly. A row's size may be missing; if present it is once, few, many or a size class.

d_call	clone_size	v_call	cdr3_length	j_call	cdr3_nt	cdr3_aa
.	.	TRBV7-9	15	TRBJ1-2	TGTGCCAGCAGCTTATGGAACAGGGAAAACTATGGCTACACCTTC	CASSLWNRENYGYTF
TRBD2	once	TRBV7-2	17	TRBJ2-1	TGTGCCAGCAGCAACCGATGGACTAGCGGGGGGGGCAATGAGCAGTTCTTC	CASSNRWTSGGGNEQFF
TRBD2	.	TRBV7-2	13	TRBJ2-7	TGTGCCAGCAGCTTAACGGGGGGGTACGAGCAGTACTTC	CASSLTGGYEQYF
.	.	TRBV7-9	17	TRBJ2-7	TGTGCCAGCAGCTTAGGAAGGACCGGGACACGGCCCTACGAGCAGTACTTC	CASSLGRTGTRPYEQYF
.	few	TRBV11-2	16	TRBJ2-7	TGTGCCAGCAGCTTACTGTCTAGGGCGGGGGCGTACGAGCAGTACTTC	CASSLLSRAGAYEQYF
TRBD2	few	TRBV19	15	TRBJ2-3	TGTGCCAGTAGTATCGGGACTAGCTACACAGATACGCAGTATTTT	CASSIGTSYTDTQYF
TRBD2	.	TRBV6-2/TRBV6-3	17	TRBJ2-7	TGTGCCAGCAGTTACTCTAGCGGGGCCGCCGGCCCCTACGAGCAGTACTTC	CASSYSSGAAGPYEQYF
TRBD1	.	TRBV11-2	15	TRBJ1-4	TGTGCCAGCAGCTTAGGTGGGACAGGGTATGAAAAACTGTTTTTT	CASSLGGTGYEKLFF
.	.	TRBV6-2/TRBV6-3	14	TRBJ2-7	TGTGCCAGCAGTTGGGGCGGACCCTCCTACGAGCAGTACTTC	CASSWGGPSYEQYF
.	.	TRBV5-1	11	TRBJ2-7	TGCGCCAGCAAGGGGGAATACGAGCAGTACTTC	CASKGEYEQYF
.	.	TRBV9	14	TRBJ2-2	TGTGCCAGCAGCGTATTTGGTAGGGCCGGGGAGCTGTTTTTT	CASSVFGRAGELFF
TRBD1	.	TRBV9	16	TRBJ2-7	TGTGCCAGCAGCGTGGATACAGGGGGTACCTCCTACGAGCAGTACTTC	CASSVDTGGTSYEQYF
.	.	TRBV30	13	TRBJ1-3	TGTGCCTGGAGTGTTTACAACGGAAACACCATATATTTT	CAWSVYNGNTIYF
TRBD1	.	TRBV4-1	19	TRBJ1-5	TGCGCCAGCAGCCAAAACACCGACGGCACGGGACAGAGTAATCAGCCCCAGCATTTT	CASSQNTDGTGQSNQPQHF
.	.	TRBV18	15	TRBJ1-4	TGTGCCAGCTCACCCGAGACAGGAACTAATGAAAAACTGTTTTTT	CASSPETGTNEKLFF
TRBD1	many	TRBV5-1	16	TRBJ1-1	TGCGCCAGCAGCTTGGCCACAGGGGGGGTGGACACTGAAGCTTTCTTT	CASSLATGGVDTEAFF
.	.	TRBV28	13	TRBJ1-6	TGTGCCAGCCTGAGCTCCTATAATTCACCCCTCCACTTT	CASLSSYNSPLHF
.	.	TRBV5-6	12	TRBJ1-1	TGTGCCAGCAGCCTTGCTAGGAGGCAAGCTTTCTTT	CASSLARRQAFF
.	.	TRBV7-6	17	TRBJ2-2	TGTGCCAGCAGCTTAACTCCGCGGGGGCAGAACACCGGGGAGCTGTTTTTT	CASSLTPRGQNTGELFF
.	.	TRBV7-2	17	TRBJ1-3	TGTGCCAGCAGCTTAGGGACATTTCGTAGCCTTGGAAACACCATATATTTT	CASSLGTFRSLGNTIYF
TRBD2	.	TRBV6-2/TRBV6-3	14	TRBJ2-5	TGTGCCAGCAGCCGGACTAGCGGGGGGAAGACCCAGTACTTC	CASSRTSGGKTQYF
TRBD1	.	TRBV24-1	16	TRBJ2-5	TGTGCCACCAGTGATTATCCGGACAGGGGGCGAGAGACCCAGTACTTC	CATSDYPDRGRETQYF
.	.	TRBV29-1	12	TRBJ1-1	TGCAGCGGAGGGGGGATGAACACTGAAGCTTTCTTT	CSGGGMNTEAFF
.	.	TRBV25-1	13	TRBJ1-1	TGTGCCAGCAGAGGGACTTTCGAAACTGAAGCTTTCTTT	CASRGTFETEAFF
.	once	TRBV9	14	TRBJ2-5	TGTGCCAGCAGCCCCCGACAGTCCCAAGCGACCCAGTACTTC	CASSPRQSQATQYF
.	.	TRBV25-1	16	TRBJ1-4	TGTGCCAGCAGTGACCCCTGGAGCAGTTTTAATGAAAAACTGTTTTTT	CASSDPWSSFNEKLFF
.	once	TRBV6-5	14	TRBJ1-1	TGTGCCAGCAGTTCACCAGCCAGAGGCTTCGAAGCTTTCTTT	CASSSPARGFEAFF
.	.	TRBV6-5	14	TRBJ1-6	TGTGCCAGCAGTTACCGCCGGTATAATTCACCCCTCCACTTT	CASSYRRYNSPLHF
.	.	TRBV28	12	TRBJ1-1	TGTGCCAGCAGTTTATGGGGGGTTGAAGCTTTCTTT	CASSLWGVEAFF
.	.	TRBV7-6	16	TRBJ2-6	TGTGCCAGCAGCTCCGGACTGAGCTCTGGGGCCAACGTCCTGACTTTC	CASSSGLSSGANVLTF
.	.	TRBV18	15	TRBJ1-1	TGTGCCAGCTCCCCTGGGGGGGAGAGGCCCACTGAAGCTTTCTTT	CASSPGGERPTEAFF
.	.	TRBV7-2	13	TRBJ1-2	TGTGCCAGCAGCTTATCGAGAGCTTATGGCTACACCTTC	CASSLSRAYGYTF
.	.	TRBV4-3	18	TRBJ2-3	TGCGCCAGCAGCCAAGACCGTGTGGTAGCAACTAGCACAGATACGCAGTATTTT	CASSQDRVVATSTDTQYF
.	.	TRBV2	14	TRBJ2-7	TGTGCCAGCAGTGAAGAACGGAACTCCTACGAGCAGTACTTC	CASSEERNSYEQYF
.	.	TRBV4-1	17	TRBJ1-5	TGCGCCAGCAGCCGGGGTACGGGGGGGGCTAGCAATCAGCCCCAGCATTTT	CASSRGTGGASNQPQHF